These T cell receptor beta chains were read from a single sample in a study of identifying expanded T cells in peripheral blood. Libraries were prepared by immunoSEQ multiplex PCR; TCRdb keeps only in-frame clonotypes and omits some of them. Here the sample spans fewer than 110,000 clones, 87% being singletons. Sequenced: blood. The source is a person aged 18 to 75 in good health. The CDR3 runs from the conserved cysteine through the conserved F or W. D genes are given only for firm matches. Some rows have no size entry. The others give once, few or many, or a class for an expanded clone.

TRBV29-1,TRBD1,TRBJ1-6,.,TGCAGCGTCTCGGCAGGGACAGGTTCCTCACCCCTCCACTTT,CSVSAGTGSSPLHF
TRBV6-6,.,TRBJ1-2,.,TGTGCCAGCGCCCTGGCAGGCGGTTATGGCTACACCTTC,CASALAGGYGYTF
TRBV30,.,TRBJ1-5,.,TGTGCCTGGAGTGTAGCCGGATATAGCAATCAGCCCCAGCATTTT,CAWSVAGYSNQPQHF
TRBV7-9,.,TRBJ1-5,.,TGTGCCAGCAGCCCCGAGGGGGGGAGGCAGCCCCAGCATTTT,CASSPEGGRQPQHF
TRBV6-1,TRBD1,TRBJ2-7,.,TGTGCCGGTAAGACAGGGTTTGCCTACGAGCAGTACTTC,CAGKTGFAYEQYF
TRBV28,.,TRBJ2-2,.,TGTGCCAGCAGCCAGGGGGGAACCGGGGAGCTGTTTTTT,CASSQGGTGELFF
TRBV11-2,.,TRBJ1-6,.,TGTGCCAGCAGCTTAGGGTCGGGTTCACCCCTCCACTTT,CASSLGSGSPLHF
TRBV9,.,TRBJ1-2,few,TGTGCCAGTAAGAAGGCAGGCTACACCTTC,CASKKAGYTF
TRBV11-2,.,TRBJ2-7,.,TGTGCCAGCAGCTTATGGGCCGAGCAGTACTTC,CASSLWAEQYF
TRBV11-2,TRBD1,TRBJ2-7,.,TGTGCCAGCAGCTTCGGACAGGGGAGTGTACGCGAGCAGTACTTC,CASSFGQGSVREQYF
TRBV5-4,.,TRBJ2-6,.,TGTGCCAGCAGCTTGGGGAACCGGGACAGGGCCAACGTCCTGACTTTC,CASSLGNRDRANVLTF
TRBV27,TRBD1,TRBJ1-1,.,TGTGCCAGCAGTTCCTTTCGACTTACAGGGGACACTGAAGCTTTCTTT,CASSSFRLTGDTEAFF
TRBV9,.,TRBJ2-5,.,TGTGCCAGCAGCCCCCGTATAGGAGAGACCCAGTACTTC,CASSPRIGETQYF
TRBV13,TRBD2,TRBJ2-3,.,TGTGCCAGCAGCTTAGACCTACGACTAGCGGAATCGGATACGCAGTATTTT,CASSLDLRLAESDTQYF
TRBV4-2,.,TRBJ1-1,.,TGTGCCAGCAGCCAAGATGGGGCATCGAACACTGAAGCTTTCTTT,CASSQDGASNTEAFF
TRBV2,.,TRBJ2-1,.,TGTGCCAGCAGTGTTGGTTTCAATGAGCAGTTCTTC,CASSVGFNEQFF
TRBV7-8,.,TRBJ1-2,.,TGTGCCAGCAGGGGTCGGGGTAGCTATGGCTACACCTTC,CASRGRGSYGYTF
TRBV13,.,TRBJ2-7,.,TGTGCCAGCAGCTTATCCTCCTACGAGCAGTACTTC,CASSLSSYEQYF
TRBV15,TRBD2,TRBJ2-5,.,TGTGCCACCAGCAGGGGACTAGCGGGGGGGCAGACCCAGTACTTC,CATSRGLAGGQTQYF
TRBV29-1,.,TRBJ1-2,.,TGCAGCGTATATCTGGGGCGCGACGCGGGGGGCTACACCTTC,CSVYLGRDAGGYTF
TRBV6-5,.,TRBJ2-7,.,TGTGCCAGCAGTTATTCGGCAAATACCTACGAGCAGTACTTC,CASSYSANTYEQYF
TRBV15,.,TRBJ1-3,.,TGTGCCACCAGCAGAGAGACTGTTGAACAGGCCGGGCACACTACTCTAGGAAACACCATATATTTT,CATSRETVEQAGHTTLGNTIYF
TRBV28,.,TRBJ2-2,.,TGTGCCAGCAGCTTCCGAGGGACCCCGACCCGGGAGCTGTTTTTT,CASSFRGTPTRELFF
TRBV5-6,.,TRBJ2-5,.,TGTGCCAGCAGCTTGAAGGGGAGTGGGGAGACCCAGTACTTC,CASSLKGSGETQYF
TRBV7-9,TRBD2,TRBJ2-5,few,TGTGCCAGCAGCTTACTAGCGGGGGGCGAAGAGACCCAGTACTTC,CASSLLAGGEETQYF
TRBV7-6,.,TRBJ2-5,.,TGTGCCAGCAGCTTAGATAGAGGGGAGATTGTAAAAGAGACCCAGTACTTC,CASSLDRGEIVKETQYF
TRBV5-1,.,TRBJ2-7,.,TGCGCCAGCAGCTTGGACACCTACTACGAGCAGTACTTC,CASSLDTYYEQYF
TRBV6-6,.,TRBJ1-5,.,TGTGCCAGCAGGGGACTCGGCCGGGGAGGCCCCCAGCATTTT,CASRGLGRGGPQHF
TRBV5-6,.,TRBJ1-1,.,TGTGCCAGCAGCTTAGGGGCTGAAGCTTTCTTT,CASSLGAEAFF
TRBV29-1,.,TRBJ2-1,once,TGCAGCGTTGAAGGCATGACTAATGAGCAGTTCTTC,CSVEGMTNEQFF
TRBV6-1,.,TRBJ2-2,.,TGTGCCAGCAGTGAAAGTTTGTGGGAGGAGCTGTTTTTT,CASSESLWEELFF
TRBV28,TRBD1,TRBJ2-7,.,TGTGCCAGCAGTTTAGCCCCGGGACAGGGATTGTACGAGCAGTACTTC,CASSLAPGQGLYEQYF
TRBV5-1,.,TRBJ1-2,once,TGCGCCAGCAGCGACCCATCGACGGGGAACTATGGCTACACCTTC,CASSDPSTGNYGYTF
TRBV28,.,TRBJ2-7,.,TGTGCCAGCAGTCCAGGGACTCCCACGTACTTC,CASSPGTPTYF
TRBV19,.,TRBJ1-6,once,TGTGCCAGTAGTATCCCAGGGTTTGGGAATTCACCCCTCCACTTT,CASSIPGFGNSPLHF
TRBV2,.,TRBJ1-5,.,TGTGCCAGCAGTGAATCTGGGGGAGGCAATCAGCCCCAGCATTTT,CASSESGGGNQPQHF
TRBV7-2,.,TRBJ1-5,.,TGTGCCGGCAGCTTACACGGTCTGGGGGCCAACCAGCCCCAGCATTTT,CAGSLHGLGANQPQHF
TRBV5-4,.,TRBJ1-6,.,TGTGCCACCTACGGGCGGAGTGAAAATTCACCCCTCCACTTT,CATYGRSENSPLHF
TRBV6-5,TRBD1,TRBJ1-2,once,TGTGCCAGCACCCGGACAGGGAGCAAGAGCTACACCTTC,CASTRTGSKSYTF
TRBV7-9,.,TRBJ2-3,.,TGTGCCAGCAGCTTAGATTTCAGGGATCCGCAGTATTTT,CASSLDFRDPQYF
TRBV7-7,.,TRBJ1-3,.,TGTGCCAGCAGCTTATACGGGACACCCGGAAACACCATATATTTT,CASSLYGTPGNTIYF
TRBV2,TRBD2,TRBJ2-2,.,TGTGCCAGCAGTGAACTTCCTGGGGGGGTCAGTACCGGGGAGCTGTTTTTT,CASSELPGGVSTGELFF
TRBV27,.,TRBJ1-5,.,TGTGCCAGCAGTTTATCTAGGGACTCCACGGCCAATCAGCCCCAGCATTTT,CASSLSRDSTANQPQHF
TRBV20-1,.,TRBJ2-7,.,TGCAGTGCTAGAATAGGGGTCGAGCAGTACTTC,CSARIGVEQYF